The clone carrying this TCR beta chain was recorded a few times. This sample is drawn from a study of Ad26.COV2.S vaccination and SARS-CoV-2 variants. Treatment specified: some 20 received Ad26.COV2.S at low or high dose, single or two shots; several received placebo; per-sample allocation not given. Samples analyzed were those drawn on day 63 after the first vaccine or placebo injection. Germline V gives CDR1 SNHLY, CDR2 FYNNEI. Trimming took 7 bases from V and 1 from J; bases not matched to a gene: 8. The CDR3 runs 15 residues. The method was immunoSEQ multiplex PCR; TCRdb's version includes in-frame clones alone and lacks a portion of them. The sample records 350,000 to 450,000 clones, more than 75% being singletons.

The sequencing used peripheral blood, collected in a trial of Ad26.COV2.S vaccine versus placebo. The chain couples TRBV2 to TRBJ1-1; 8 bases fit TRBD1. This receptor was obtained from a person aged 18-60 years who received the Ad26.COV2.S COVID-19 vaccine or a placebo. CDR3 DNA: TGTGCCAGCAACCTCCGGGACAGGTGGAACACTGAAGCTTTCTTT. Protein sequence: CASNLRDRWNTEAFF.